The clone carrying this T cell receptor beta chain appeared a few times. What it recognizes is unknown. These data originate in a study of cytomegalovirus exposure and HLA in healthy donors. The study's findings and limits: Within the data, a cluster of highly shared sequence variants was likely a sequencing artifact. Later, TCR association rates were found to vary by HLA locus, highest for DRB1 and lowest for HLA-C.

Amplification used 60 Vbeta primers and 13 Jbeta primers. Some clones are missing from TCRdb's copy, which holds only in-frame ones; the method was immunoSEQ multiplex PCR. This sample yields 90,000 to 100,000 clones, of which approximately 9% are seen a single time; 4.5% to 6.5% belongs to the top ten. Between the trimmed V and J ends, which lost 3 bases and 2 bases, there was a span of 11 bases. CDR1 and CDR2 from the germline V gene are SGDLS and YYNGEE. The CDR3 length is 14 residues. The sample consisted of PBMCs. The receptor was isolated from a man aged 45 to 65 in good health and CMV-seropositive. The chain links TRBV9 to TRBJ2-5, with D perhaps TRBD1 (6 bases). CDR3 protein: CASSGATGQETQYF. DNA for the CDR3: TGTGCCAGCAGCGGGGCAACAGGGCAAGAGACCCAGTACTTC.